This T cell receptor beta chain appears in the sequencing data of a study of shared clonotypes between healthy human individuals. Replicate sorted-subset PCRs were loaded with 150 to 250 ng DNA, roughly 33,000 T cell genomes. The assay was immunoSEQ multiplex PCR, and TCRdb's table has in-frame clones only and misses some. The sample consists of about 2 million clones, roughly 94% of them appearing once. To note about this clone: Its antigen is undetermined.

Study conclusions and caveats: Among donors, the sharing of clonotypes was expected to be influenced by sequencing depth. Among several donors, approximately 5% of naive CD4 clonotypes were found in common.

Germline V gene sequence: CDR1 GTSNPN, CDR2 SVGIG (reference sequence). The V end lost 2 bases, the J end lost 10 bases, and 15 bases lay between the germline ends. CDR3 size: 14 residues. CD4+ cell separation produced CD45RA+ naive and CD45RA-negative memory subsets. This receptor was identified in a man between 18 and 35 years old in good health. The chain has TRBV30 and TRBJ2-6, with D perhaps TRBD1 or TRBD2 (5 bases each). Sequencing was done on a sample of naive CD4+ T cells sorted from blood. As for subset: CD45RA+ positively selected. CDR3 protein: CAWSHTTGRNVLTF. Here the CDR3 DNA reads TGTGCCTGGAGTCATACGACGGGACGAAACGTCCTGACTTTC.